This entry lists 31 T cell receptor beta chains sequenced from one sample in a study of CD8 T cells in ankylosing spondylitis (dated by TCRdb to about 2017). Summary of the overall study and its limitations: Blood from ankylosing spondylitis patients appeared to be characterized by a TCR beta motif composed of 7 to 9 highly homologous amino acid variants.

The library relied on 5' RACE. Reads for this sample came from an Illumina HiSeq 2500. The raw public data were reprocessed by TCRdb itself: fastp quality trimming at Q25, MiXCR clonotype calling, in-frame beta chains only. Rows are unified per CDR3 protein, each entry keeping the most common DNA and genes. Present in this sample are approximately 300,000 distinct CDR3 sequences, approximately 8% of which were seen just once. The ten largest clones represent approximately 15% of the sample. The antigens for these receptors are not known. Sequencing was carried out using blood, either unsorted or a sorted T cell fraction (not recorded which). The receptor source for this set is a male donor with ankylosing spondylitis.

This clonotype was recorded at least ten times. The rearrangement uses TRBV20-1 and TRBJ2-1, with TRBD2 matching over 12 bases. This CDR3 is built from 17 residues. The J segment lost 1 base and the V segment lost 3 bases, leaving 7 bases of the junction unmatched. Germline CDR1 and CDR2: DFQATT and SNEGSKA (reference sequence). DNA for the CDR3: TGCAGTGCTAGGTCGACTAGCGGGAGCAGTTCCTACAATGAGCAGTTCTTC. This sequence encodes CSARSTSGSSSYNEQFF.

This clonotype was counted ten times or more. V is TRBV28 and J is TRBJ2-3, with D maybe TRBD2 (6 bases). CDR1 and CDR2 from the germline V gene are MDHEN and SYDVKM. Trimming took off 10 bases at V and 2 bases at J, with 16 bases between the two ends. The length of the CDR3 is 14 residues. The CDR3 DNA sequence: TGTGCCACTCGGGCGGGGCCTATCACAGATACGCAGTATTTT. It specifies CATRAGPITDTQYF. The full variable domain, with the rest looked up from reference TRBV28 and TRBJ2-3, is DVKVTQSSRYLVKRTGEKVFLECVQDMDHENMFWYRQDPGLGLRLIYFSYDVKMKEKGDIPEGYSVSREKKERFSLILESASTNQTSMYLCATRAGPITDTQYFGPGTRLTVL.

Ten or more counts support this clonotype. The genes are TRBV29-1 and TRBJ2-1, with TRBD1 as a possible D gene (5 bases). Looked up from germline, CDR1 is SQVTM and CDR2 is ANQGSEA. The CDR3 covers 17 residues. V dropped 6 bases and J dropped 0 bases, with 21 bases sitting between them. CDR3 residues: CSVAWGPGLSSYNEQFF. CDR3 DNA: TGCAGCGTCGCCTGGGGTCCAGGGCTTAGCTCCTACAATGAGCAGTTCTTC.

This clonotype has more than one count but fewer than ten. V gene TRBV14 combines with J gene TRBJ2-1, with TRBD1 matching over 8 bases. This CDR3 spans 12 amino acids. V shed 3 bases, J shed 15 bases, and the junction held 7 bases outside the gene matches. Germline V gene sequence: CDR1 SGHDN, CDR2 FVKESK. The CDR3 is CASSHNGQGRFF. The CDR3 DNA is TGTGCCAGCAGCCATAACGGACAGGGTCGGTTCTTC.

This clonotype was seen at least ten times. This chain uses TRBV29-1 with TRBJ1-2; 9 bases are shared with TRBD1. The CDR3 runs to 15 residues. With V trimmed by 4 bases and J by 2 bases, 8 bases remained unmatched. Looked up from germline, CDR1 is SQVTM and CDR2 is ANQGSEA. DNA for the CDR3: TGCAGCGTTGGGGGACAGGGTGCCCAAAACTATGGCTACACCTTC. The encoded protein is CSVGGQGAQNYGYTF.

This chain links TRBV6-1 with TRBJ2-1; D is ambiguous. The germline CDR1 and CDR2 sequences are MNHNS and SASEGT. The length of the CDR3 is 12 residues. Trimming removed 8 bases from V and 7 bases from J, with 12 bases in between. The CDR3 region is CASVVWENEQFF. CDR3 nucleotide sequence: TGTGCCAGCGTTGTATGGGAAAATGAGCAGTTCTTC.

Only a few counts were recorded for this clonotype. The chain links TRBV5-1 to TRBJ2-2, with 10 bases aligning to TRBD2. The trim removed 5 bases at V and 4 bases at J, leaving 8 bases unmatched. Germline CDR1 is SGHRS and CDR2 is YFSETQ. This CDR3 is 16 amino acids long. The CDR3: CASSFLAGVVTGELFF. CDR3 nucleotides: TGCGCCAGCAGTTTTCTAGCGGGAGTCGTCACCGGGGAGCTGTTTTTT.

This clonotype came up many times. V and J are TRBV29-1 and TRBJ1-2; 12 bases align to TRBD1. V lost 4 bases, J lost 7 bases, and 4 bases stayed unmatched. CDR3 size: 13 residues. Germline V gene data show CDR1 as SQVTM and CDR2 as ANQGSEA. CDR3 bases: TGCAGCGTTGGGGACAGGGGGCGACGTGGCTACACCTTC. Amino acid sequence: CSVGDRGRRGYTF.

This clonotype was picked up many times. The V call is TRBV12-5, the J call TRBJ2-1; D may match TRBD1 or TRBD2 (5 bases each). V was cut by 1 base and J by 1 base, with 5 bases left in between. Germline CDR1 and CDR2: LGHNT and FRNRAP. The CDR3 runs 14 residues. The CDR3 sequence is CASGLGGSYNEQFF. The CDR3 nucleotides are TGTGCTAGTGGTTTGGGGGGGTCCTACAATGAGCAGTTCTTC.

There are a few counts of this clonotype. This sequence joins TRBV24-1 and TRBJ2-3, with 10 bases lining up with TRBD2. Germline-derived CDR1 and CDR2 are KGHDR and SFDVKD. CDR3 length: 18 amino acids. V lost 0 bases, J lost 2 bases, and 7 bases stayed unmatched. CDR3 in DNA: TGTGCCACCAGTGATTTGCTTAGCGGGAGGTCCCCCACAGATACGCAGTATTTT. This sequence encodes CATSDLLSGRSPTDTQYF.

Many counts were recorded for this clonotype. This chain connects TRBV7-9 to TRBJ1-1; D call uncertain. Between the trimmed V and J ends, which lost 7 bases and 1 base, there was a span of 16 bases. In germline, CDR1 is SEHNR, CDR2 FQNEAQ (reference sequence). CDR3 length equals 15 residues. CDR3 protein: CASTIWQETNTEAFF. CDR3 bases: TGTGCCAGCACCATATGGCAGGAGACGAACACTGAAGCTTTCTTT.

The chain combines TRBV2 with TRBJ2-1; 12 bases agree with TRBD2. The CDR3 totals 19 residues. The V and J ends lost 6 bases and 4 bases, in that order; junction bases with no gene match: 16. CDR1 and CDR2 from the germline V gene are SNHLY and FYNNEI. CDR3 in DNA: TGTGCCAGCAGCGCCCCACCTTCTAGCGGGAGGGCCCGATACAATGAGCAGTTCTTC. This encodes CASSAPPSSGRARYNEQFF.

There are a few counts of this clonotype. The chain employs TRBV9 and TRBJ2-5; perhaps TRBD1 as D (6 bases). Germline V CDR1 and CDR2: SGDLS, YYNGEE. The CDR3 has 13 amino acids. Trimming took 4 bases from V and 6 from J, leaving 13 bases between them. CDR3: CASSPTGPQTQYF. For the CDR3, the DNA is TGTGCCAGCAGCCCCACAGGGCCCCAGACCCAGTACTTC.

The chain is built from TRBV5-1 and TRBJ1-4; no reliable D call. The V end lost 3 bases, the J end lost 1 base, and 13 bases lay between the germline ends. Per the germline V gene, CDR1 is SGHRS and CDR2 is YFSETQ. The CDR3 is made up of 16 amino acids. CDR3 DNA: TGCGCCAGCAGCTCCGGCCCAGGCGTAACTAATGAAAAACTGTTTTTT. Translating it yields CASSSGPGVTNEKLFF.

The table lists this clonotype with a few counts. The chain carries TRBV6-1 and TRBJ1-5, with D possibly being TRBD1 (5 bases). Germline CDR1 and CDR2: MNHNS and SASEGT. V shed 5 bases and J shed 2 bases, with 13 bases lying between them. There are 15 residues in the CDR3. This CDR3 reads CASSHRGSGNQPQHF. The CDR3 DNA reads TGTGCCAGCAGTCATCGGGGGTCCGGCAATCAGCCCCAGCATTTT.

This rearrangement joins TRBV18 to TRBJ2-3; D is possibly TRBD2 (5 bases). This CDR3 has 15 amino acids. Trimming removed 2 bases at V and 1 base at J, with 10 bases between. The germline V gene encodes CDR1 KGHSH and CDR2 LQKENI. The CDR3 DNA is TGTGCCAGCTCACCAGTGGGAGCCGGCACAGATACGCAGTATTTT. Translated, it gives CASSPVGAGTDTQYF.

On this clonotype: A much larger clone differs from this one at a single base, so this may be a read error. This chain joins TRBV29-1 and TRBJ2-7, with D perhaps TRBD1 (6 bases). Germline V gene sequence: CDR1 SQVTM, CDR2 ANQGSEA. This CDR3 contains 12 residues. CDR3 residues: CSVYKTGYEQHF. CDR3 bases: TGCAGCGTTTATAAAACAGGGTACGAGCAGCACTTC.

The table lists this clonotype with a few counts. The chain has TRBV10-3 and TRBJ2-2, with D hard to call. Germline V gives CDR1 ENHRY, CDR2 SYGVKD. This CDR3 comprises 15 residues. Trimming cost V 0 bases and J 1 base, with 6 bases left between them. Here the CDR3 reads CAISESGRNTGELFF. The CDR3 DNA sequence: TGTGCCATCAGTGAGTCTGGCAGGAACACCGGGGAGCTGTTTTTT.

Only a few counts were recorded for this clonotype. The chain employs TRBV5-1 and TRBJ2-7; 7 nucleotides match TRBD1. The ends lost 5 bases at V and 3 bases at J; junction bases unmatched: 8. Germline CDR1 SGHRS, CDR2 YFSETQ. This CDR3 has 14 amino acids. This CDR3 reads CASRQGDSGYEQYF. Written as DNA, the CDR3 is TGCGCCAGCAGGCAGGGGGACAGCGGCTACGAGCAGTACTTC.

The rearrangement links TRBV27 to TRBJ2-7; the D gene is possibly TRBD1 (7 bases). The CDR3 spans 15 residues. V was cut by 6 bases and J by 3 bases, with 18 bases left in between. Germline CDR1 and CDR2: MNHEY and SMNVEV (reference sequence). CDR3 in DNA: TGTGCCAGCAGATGGGGGGACAGCCTCATCTACGAGCAGTACTTC. The encoded protein is CASRWGDSLIYEQYF.

This clonotype was counted a few times. The chain employs TRBV4-2 and TRBJ2-1; D is unresolved. There are 16 residues in the CDR3. CDR1 is LGHNA, CDR2 YNFKEQ, per germline. Trimming removed 1 base at V and 2 bases at J, with 12 bases between. The CDR3, as DNA: TGTGCCAGCAGCCAAGCATCGGGCGAGCCCTACAATGAGCAGTTCTTC. This codes for CASSQASGEPYNEQFF.

In this sample, this clonotype turned up many times. The rearrangement joins TRBV30 to TRBJ2-3; D is unclear. CDR1 and CDR2 (germline): GTSNPN, SVGIG (reference sequence). The CDR3 has 16 residues. The V end lost 5 bases, the J end lost 1 base, and 19 bases lay between the germline ends. CDR3: CAWGTQDALRTDTQYF. In DNA, the CDR3 is TGTGCCTGGGGAACCCAGGACGCACTCCGCACAGATACGCAGTATTTT.

This clonotype turned up a few times. V usage is TRBV28 and J usage is TRBJ1-1, with TRBD1 matching over 9 bases. Germline-derived CDR1 and CDR2 are MDHEN and SYDVKM. With V trimmed by 4 bases and J by 4 bases, 7 bases remained unmatched. The CDR3 spans 15 residues. CDR3 region: CASSSDRGPGTEAFF. CDR3 nucleotides: TGTGCCAGCAGTTCGGACAGGGGCCCAGGCACTGAAGCTTTCTTT.

The table lists this clonotype with a few counts. V gene TRBV28 combines with J gene TRBJ2-5; 12 nucleotides align to TRBD2. Looked up from germline, CDR1 is MDHEN and CDR2 is SYDVKM. This CDR3 comprises 16 residues. The ends lost 3 bases at V and 3 bases at J; junction bases unmatched: 5. CDR3 region: CASSFLAGGPEETQYF. The CDR3 coding sequence is TGTGCCAGCAGTTTCCTAGCGGGAGGGCCTGAAGAGACCCAGTACTTC.

This sequence joins TRBV6-1 and TRBJ1-2; D gene unclear. Germline V CDR1 and CDR2: MNHNS, SASEGT. V lost 6 bases and J lost 3, with 11 bases in between. The CDR3 sequence is 13 residues long. The DNA for the CDR3 is TGTGCCAGCAGCCCTAAGAGGGACTATGGCTACACCTTC. This encodes CASSPKRDYGYTF.

In this sample, this clonotype turned up many times. The chain links TRBV7-8 to TRBJ2-1; D perhaps matches TRBD2 (6 bases). In germline, CDR1 is SGHVS, CDR2 FQNEAQ. The V end was cut by 3 bases, the J end by 9 bases, with 12 bases between. The CDR3 has 13 residues. The CDR3 region is CASSFGRDAEQFF. The CDR3 DNA is TGTGCCAGCAGCTTTGGGCGGGATGCTGAGCAGTTCTTC.

This clonotype has a handful of counts. This sequence joins TRBV5-1 and TRBJ2-1, with TRBD2 identical over 7 bases. The germline V gene encodes CDR1 SGHRS and CDR2 YFSETQ. J gave up 1 base and V 0 bases, and 4 bases lay outside the gene matches. There are 16 residues in the CDR3. The CDR3 bases are TGCGCCAGCAGCTTGGAGTCTAGCGGATCCTACAATGAGCAGTTCTTC. This encodes CASSLESSGSYNEQFF.

This clonotype was seen many times. The chain has TRBV24-1 and TRBJ2-1; 7 positions agree with TRBD2. The V gene's germline CDR1 is KGHDR and CDR2 SFDVKD. This CDR3 is built from 14 residues. J gave up 10 bases and V 3 bases, and 8 bases lay outside the gene matches. In nucleotides, the CDR3 is TGTGCCACCAGTGATGCGGGAGTCTCAGCAGAGCAGTTCTTC. Translation gives CATSDAGVSAEQFF.

In its sample, this clonotype was seen a few times. Here the CDR3 reads CASSSDRGVGYTF. In nucleotides, the CDR3 is TGTGCCAGCAGCTCGGACAGGGGAGTTGGCTACACCTTC. The rearrangement links TRBV12-3 or TRBV12-4 to TRBJ1-2; 9 bases fit TRBD1. Trimming at V came to 6 bases and at J to 7 bases, leaving 6 bases not matched to a gene. The CDR3 is 13 residues long.

This sequence joins TRBV7-2 and TRBJ1-1; TRBD1 matches at 8 bases. With V trimmed by 2 bases and J by 5 bases, 4 bases remained unmatched. Germline CDR1 SGHTA, CDR2 FQGNSA. CDR3 length: 14 amino acids. The CDR3, as DNA: TGTGCCAGCAGCTTACAGGGGGCGTTTACTGAAGCTTTCTTT. Its translation is CASSLQGAFTEAFF.

This clonotype was observed many times. The CDR3: CASSPPGTGTYNEQFF. The CDR3 coding sequence is TGTGCCAGCAGTCCCCCCGGGACAGGGACCTACAATGAGCAGTTCTTC. This chain connects TRBV25-1 to TRBJ2-1; TRBD1 aligns across 9 bases. Germline assignment: CDR1 MGHDK and CDR2 SYGVNS. CDR3 length: 16 amino acids. After removal of 5 bases from V and 2 bases from J, the junction contained 7 bases not matched to a gene.